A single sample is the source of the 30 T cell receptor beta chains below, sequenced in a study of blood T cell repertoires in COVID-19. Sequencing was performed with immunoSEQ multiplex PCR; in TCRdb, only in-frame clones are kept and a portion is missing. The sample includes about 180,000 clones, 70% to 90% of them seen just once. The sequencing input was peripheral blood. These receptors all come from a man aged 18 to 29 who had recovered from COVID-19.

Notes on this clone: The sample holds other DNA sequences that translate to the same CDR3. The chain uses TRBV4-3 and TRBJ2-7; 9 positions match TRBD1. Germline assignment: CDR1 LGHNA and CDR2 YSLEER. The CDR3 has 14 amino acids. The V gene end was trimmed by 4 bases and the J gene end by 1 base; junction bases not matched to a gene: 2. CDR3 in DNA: TGCGCCAGCAGCCCCGGGACAGGGTCCTACGAGCAGTACTTC. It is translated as CASSPGTGSYEQYF.

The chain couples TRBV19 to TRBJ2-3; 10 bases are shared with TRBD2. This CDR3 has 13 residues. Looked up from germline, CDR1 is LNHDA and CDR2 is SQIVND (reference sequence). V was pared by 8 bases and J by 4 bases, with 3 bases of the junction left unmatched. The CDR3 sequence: CASLAGVADTQYF. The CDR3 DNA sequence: TGTGCCAGTCTAGCGGGAGTAGCAGATACGCAGTATTTT.

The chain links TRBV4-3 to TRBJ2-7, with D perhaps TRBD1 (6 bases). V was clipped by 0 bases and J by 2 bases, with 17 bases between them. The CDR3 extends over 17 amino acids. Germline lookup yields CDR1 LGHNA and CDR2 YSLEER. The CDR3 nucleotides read TGCGCCAGCAGCCAAGATCTTCCCGGGACACTGACCTACGAGCAGTACTTC. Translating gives CASSQDLPGTLTYEQYF.

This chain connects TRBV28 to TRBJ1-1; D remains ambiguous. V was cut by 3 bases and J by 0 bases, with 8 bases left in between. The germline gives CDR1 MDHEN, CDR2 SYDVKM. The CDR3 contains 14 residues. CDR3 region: CASSFVVMNTEAFF. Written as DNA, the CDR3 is TGTGCCAGCAGTTTTGTAGTGATGAACACTGAAGCTTTCTTT. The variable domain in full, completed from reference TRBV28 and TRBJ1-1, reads DVKVTQSSRYLVKRTGEKVFLECVQDMDHENMFWYRQDPGLGLRLIYFSYDVKMKEKGDIPEGYSVSREKKERFSLILESASTNQTSMYLCASSFVVMNTEAFFGQGTRLTVV.

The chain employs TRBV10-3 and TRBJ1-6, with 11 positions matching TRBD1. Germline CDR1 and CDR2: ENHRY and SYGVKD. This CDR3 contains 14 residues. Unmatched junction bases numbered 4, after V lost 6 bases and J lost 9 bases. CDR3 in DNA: TGTGCCATCAGCGGACAGGGGGCAGGTTCACCCCTCCACTTT. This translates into CAISGQGAGSPLHF.

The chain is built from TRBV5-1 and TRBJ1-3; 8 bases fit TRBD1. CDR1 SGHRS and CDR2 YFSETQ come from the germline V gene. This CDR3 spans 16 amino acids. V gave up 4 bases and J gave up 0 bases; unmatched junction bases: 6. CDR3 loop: CASSALQGDSGNTIYF. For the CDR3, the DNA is TGCGCCAGCAGCGCACTACAGGGGGACTCTGGAAACACCATATATTTT.

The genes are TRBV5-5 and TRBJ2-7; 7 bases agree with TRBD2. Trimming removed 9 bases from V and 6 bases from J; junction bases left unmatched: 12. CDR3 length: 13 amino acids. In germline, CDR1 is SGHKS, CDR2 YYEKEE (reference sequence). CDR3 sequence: CATENPSGSEQYF. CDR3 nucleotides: TGTGCCACCGAGAACCCTAGCGGTAGCGAGCAGTACTTC.

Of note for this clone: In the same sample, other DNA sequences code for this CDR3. CDR3 nucleotides: TGTGCCAGCAGCTTAACTAGCGGACCCTACGAGCAGTACTTC. As protein: CASSLTSGPYEQYF. The V gene is TRBV7-3, the J gene TRBJ2-7, with D possibly TRBD2 on 6 matching bases. Between the trimmed V and J ends, which lost 0 bases and 2 bases, there was a span of 8 bases. Germline-derived CDR1 and CDR2 are SGHTA and FQGTGA. The CDR3 has 14 amino acids.

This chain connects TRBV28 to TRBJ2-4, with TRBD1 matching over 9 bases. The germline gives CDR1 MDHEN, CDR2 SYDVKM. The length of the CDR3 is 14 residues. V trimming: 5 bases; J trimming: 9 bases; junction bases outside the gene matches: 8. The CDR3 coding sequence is TGTGCCAGCAGTGAAACCGACAGGGGGGGCATTCAGTACTTC. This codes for CASSETDRGGIQYF.

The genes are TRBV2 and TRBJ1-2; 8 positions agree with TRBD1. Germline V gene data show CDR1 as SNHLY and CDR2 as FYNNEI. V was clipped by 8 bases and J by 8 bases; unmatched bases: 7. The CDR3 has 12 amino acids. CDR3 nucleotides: TGTGCCAGCCGACAGGGGATGCGCGGCTACACCTTC. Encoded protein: CASRQGMRGYTF.

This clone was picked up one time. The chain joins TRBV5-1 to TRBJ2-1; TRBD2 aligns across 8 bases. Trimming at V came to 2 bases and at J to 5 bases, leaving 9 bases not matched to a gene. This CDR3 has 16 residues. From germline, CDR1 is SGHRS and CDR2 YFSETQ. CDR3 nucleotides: TGCGCCAGCAGCTTCCCAGCGGGAGACCCCAACAATGAGCAGTTCTTC. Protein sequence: CASSFPAGDPNNEQFF.

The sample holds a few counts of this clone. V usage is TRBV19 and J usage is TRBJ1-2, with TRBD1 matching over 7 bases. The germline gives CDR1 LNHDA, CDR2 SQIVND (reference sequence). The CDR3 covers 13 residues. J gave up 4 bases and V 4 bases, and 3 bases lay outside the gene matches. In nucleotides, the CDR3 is TGTGCCAGTAGTAACCCAGGGGGCTATGGCTACACCTTC. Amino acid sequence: CASSNPGGYGYTF.

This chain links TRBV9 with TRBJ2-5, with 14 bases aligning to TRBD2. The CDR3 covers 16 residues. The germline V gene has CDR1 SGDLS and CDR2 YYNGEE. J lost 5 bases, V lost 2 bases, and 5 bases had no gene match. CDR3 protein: CASSVGLAGVWETQYF. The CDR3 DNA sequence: TGTGCCAGCAGCGTGGGACTAGCGGGAGTATGGGAGACCCAGTACTTC.

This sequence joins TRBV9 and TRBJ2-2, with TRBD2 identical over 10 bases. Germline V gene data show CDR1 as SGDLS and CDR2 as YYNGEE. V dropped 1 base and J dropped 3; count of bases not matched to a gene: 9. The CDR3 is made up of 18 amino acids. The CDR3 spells CASSVSLAGVIDTGELFF. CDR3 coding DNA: TGTGCCAGCAGCGTAAGTCTAGCGGGAGTTATCGACACCGGGGAGCTGTTTTTT.

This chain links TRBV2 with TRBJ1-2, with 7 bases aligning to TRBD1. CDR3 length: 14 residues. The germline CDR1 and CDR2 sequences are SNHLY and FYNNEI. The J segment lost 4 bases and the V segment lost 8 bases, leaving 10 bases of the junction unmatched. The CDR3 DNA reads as TGTGCCAGCCCGGGGGACAGCCTCTCCTATGGCTACACCTTC. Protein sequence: CASPGDSLSYGYTF. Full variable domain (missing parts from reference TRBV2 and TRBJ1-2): EPEVTQTPSHQVTQMGQEVILRCVPISNHLYFYWYRQILGQKVEFLVSFYNNEISEKSEIFDDQFSVERPDGSNFTLKIRSTKLEDSAMYFCASPGDSLSYGYTFGSGTRLTVV.

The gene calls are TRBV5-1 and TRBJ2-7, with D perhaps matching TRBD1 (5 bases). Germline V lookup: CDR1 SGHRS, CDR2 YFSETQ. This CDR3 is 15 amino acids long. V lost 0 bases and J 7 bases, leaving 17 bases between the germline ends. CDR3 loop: CASSLAVAGKDEQYF. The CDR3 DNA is TGCGCCAGCAGCTTGGCCGTGGCAGGGAAGGATGAGCAGTACTTC.

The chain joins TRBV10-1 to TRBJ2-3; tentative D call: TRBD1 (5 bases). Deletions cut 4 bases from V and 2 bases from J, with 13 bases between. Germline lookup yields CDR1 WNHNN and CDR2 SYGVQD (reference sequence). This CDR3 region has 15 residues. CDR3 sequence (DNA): TGCGCCAGCAGTGGAGGAAGGGGCCCCACAGATACGCAGTATTTT. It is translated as CASSGGRGPTDTQYF.

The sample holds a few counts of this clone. CDR3 sequence (DNA): TGTGCCAGCAGCGTGGGGGACAAAAGCGGGGAGCTGTTTTTT. Translating gives CASSVGDKSGELFF. The chain is built from TRBV5-4 and TRBJ2-2, with D perhaps matching TRBD1 (6 bases). The CDR3 contains 14 residues. Germline V lookup: CDR1 SGHNT, CDR2 YYREEE (reference sequence). The germline V and J ends were trimmed by 4 bases and 7 bases, with 14 bases remaining between them.

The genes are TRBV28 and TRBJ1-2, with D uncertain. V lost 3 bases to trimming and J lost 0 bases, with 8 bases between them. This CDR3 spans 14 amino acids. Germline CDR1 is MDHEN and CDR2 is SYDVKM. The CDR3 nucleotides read TGTGCCAGCAGTTTTAGTTTAGCTAACTATGGCTACACCTTC. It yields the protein CASSFSLANYGYTF.

The CDR3 loop is CASSPLRFYNEQFF. The CDR3 DNA sequence: TGTGCCAGCAGCCCACTGAGATTCTACAATGAGCAGTTCTTC. This chain connects TRBV11-2 to TRBJ2-1; D remains ambiguous. Germline V gene data show CDR1 as SGHAT and CDR2 as FQNNGV. The ends were cut back, 5 bases at V and 3 bases at J, with 11 bases in the middle. The CDR3 has 14 residues.

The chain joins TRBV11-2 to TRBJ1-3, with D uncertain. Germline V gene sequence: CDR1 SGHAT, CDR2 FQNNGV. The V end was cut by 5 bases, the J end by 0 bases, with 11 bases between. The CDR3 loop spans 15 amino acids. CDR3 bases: TGTGCCAGCAGCCCCTTAGCAAGCTCTGGAAACACCATATATTTT. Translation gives CASSPLASSGNTIYF.

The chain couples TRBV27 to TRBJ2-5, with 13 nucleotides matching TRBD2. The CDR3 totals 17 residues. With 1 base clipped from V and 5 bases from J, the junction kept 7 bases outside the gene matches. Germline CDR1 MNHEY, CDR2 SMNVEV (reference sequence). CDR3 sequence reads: CASSLYGLAGDLETQYF. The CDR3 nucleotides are TGTGCCAGCAGTTTATACGGACTAGCGGGAGATTTGGAGACCCAGTACTTC.

For the CDR3, the DNA is TGTGCCAGCAGCTCGCAGACAGGGCTAAACACAGATACGCAGTATTTT. Protein: CASSSQTGLNTDTQYF. The V gene is TRBV7-2, the J gene TRBJ2-3; the match to TRBD1 covers 7 bases. Germline trimming cut 4 bases from V and 2 bases from J; bases unmatched to any gene: 9. Germline V lookup: CDR1 SGHTA, CDR2 FQGNSA. The CDR3 extends over 16 amino acids. Full variable domain (rest looked up from reference TRBV7-2 and TRBJ2-3): GAGVSQSPSNKVTEKGKDVELRCDPISGHTALYWYRQSLGQGLEFLIYFQGNSAPDKSGLPSDRFSAERTGGSVSTLTIQRTQQEDSAVYLCASSSQTGLNTDTQYFGPGTRLTVL.

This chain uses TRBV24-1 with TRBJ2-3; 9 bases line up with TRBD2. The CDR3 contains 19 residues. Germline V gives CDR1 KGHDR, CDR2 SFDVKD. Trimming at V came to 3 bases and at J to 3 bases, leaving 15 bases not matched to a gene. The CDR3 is CATSDPRLAGFYGTDTQYF. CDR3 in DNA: TGTGCCACCAGTGATCCCCGGCTAGCGGGGTTCTATGGGACAGATACGCAGTATTTT.

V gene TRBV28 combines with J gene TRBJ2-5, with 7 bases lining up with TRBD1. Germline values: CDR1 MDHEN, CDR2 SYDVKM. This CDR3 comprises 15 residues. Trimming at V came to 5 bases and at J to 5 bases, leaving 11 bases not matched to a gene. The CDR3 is CASSATTGFRETQYF. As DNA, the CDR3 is TGTGCCAGCAGTGCTACGACAGGGTTTCGGGAGACCCAGTACTTC.

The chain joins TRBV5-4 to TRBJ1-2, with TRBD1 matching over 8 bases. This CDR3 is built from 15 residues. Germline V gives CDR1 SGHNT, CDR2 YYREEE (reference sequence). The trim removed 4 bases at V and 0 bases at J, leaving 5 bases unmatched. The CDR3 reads CASSPGTGPNYGYTF. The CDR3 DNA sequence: TGTGCCAGCAGCCCGGGGACAGGCCCTAACTATGGCTACACCTTC.

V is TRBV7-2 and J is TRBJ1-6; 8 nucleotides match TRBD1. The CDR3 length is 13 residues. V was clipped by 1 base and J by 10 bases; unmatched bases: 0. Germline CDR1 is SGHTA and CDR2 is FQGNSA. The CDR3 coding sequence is TGTGCCAGCAGCTTAGGACAGGGGTCACCCCTCCACTTT. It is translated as CASSLGQGSPLHF. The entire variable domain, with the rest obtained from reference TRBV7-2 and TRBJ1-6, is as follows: GAGVSQSPSNKVTEKGKDVELRCDPISGHTALYWYRQSLGQGLEFLIYFQGNSAPDKSGLPSDRFSAERTGGSVSTLTIQRTQQEDSAVYLCASSLGQGSPLHFGNGTRLTVT.

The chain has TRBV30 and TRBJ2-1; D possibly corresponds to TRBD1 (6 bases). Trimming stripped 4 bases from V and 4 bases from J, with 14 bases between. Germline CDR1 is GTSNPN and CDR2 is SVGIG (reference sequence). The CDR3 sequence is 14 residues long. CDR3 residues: CAWKPGHHYNEQFF. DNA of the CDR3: TGTGCCTGGAAGCCGGGACACCATTACAATGAGCAGTTCTTC.

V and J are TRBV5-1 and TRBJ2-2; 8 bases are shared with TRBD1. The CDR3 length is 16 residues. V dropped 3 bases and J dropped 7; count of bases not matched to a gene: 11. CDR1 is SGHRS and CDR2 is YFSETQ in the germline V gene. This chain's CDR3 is CASSSTPDRAGGELFF. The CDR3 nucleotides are TGCGCCAGCAGCTCAACCCCGGACAGGGCTGGCGGGGAGCTGTTTTTT.

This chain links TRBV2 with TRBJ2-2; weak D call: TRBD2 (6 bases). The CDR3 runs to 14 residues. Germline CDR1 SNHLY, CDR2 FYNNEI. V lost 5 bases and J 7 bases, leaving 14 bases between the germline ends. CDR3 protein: CASSPARESGELFF. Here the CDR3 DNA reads TGTGCCAGCAGTCCCGCCCGGGAGAGCGGGGAGCTGTTTTTT.